This TCR beta chain was sequenced in a study of early T cells in non-severe SARS-CoV-2 infection. Looked up from germline, CDR1 is SQVTM and CDR2 is ANQGSEA. V was shortened by 6 bases and J by 0 bases, with 15 bases between the two germline ends. This CDR3 is built from 14 residues. TCRdb reprocessed the 5' RACE reads via MiXCR and lists one record per CDR3 protein. The sample lists around 98,000 distinct CDR3 sequences, roughly 11% seen once, with roughly 5% in the top ten. The TCR sequence derives from an adult who was a healthcare worker with PCR-confirmed SARS-CoV-2 infection or an uninfected control (not recorded which). Sequencing was done on a sample of whole blood. The chain is built from TRBV29-1 and TRBJ2-7; D remains unclear. CDR3 amino acids: CSVGYDWSSYEQYF. The CDR3 nucleotides read TGCAGCGTGGGCTACGACTGGAGCTCCTACGAGCAGTACTTC.